These 12 T cell receptor beta chains came from one sample sequenced in a study of shared clonotypes between healthy human individuals. Positive CCR7 selection of CD45RO-negative cells yielded the naive CD8 cells, and terminally differentiated effector memory CD45RA+ cells were excluded. Method: immunoSEQ multiplex PCR; TCRdb's copy keeps in-frame clones and lacks some. The sample gives about 870,000 clones, 80% to 95% of which show up once; 24% is in the top ten. Sequences were obtained from naive CD8+ T cells sorted from blood. These receptor sequences come from a man aged 25 to 40 in good health.

The DNA for the CDR3 is TGCAGCGCCAGAAAGGGGTCTGGAAACACCATATATTTT. This encodes CSARKGSGNTIYF. The chain has TRBV29-1 and TRBJ1-3; weak D call: TRBD1 (5 bases). The V gene lost 7 bases and the J gene lost 1 base, with 11 bases spanning the gap. The germline gives CDR1 SQVTM, CDR2 ANQGSEA. The CDR3 has 13 residues.

The chain is built from TRBV6-5 and TRBJ2-7; D may be TRBD2 (6 bases). This CDR3 comprises 16 residues. CDR1 and CDR2 (germline): MNHEY, SVGAGI. Deletions cut 0 bases from V and 7 bases from J, with 19 bases between. CDR3 nucleotides: TGTGCCAGCAGTTACTCGTTGGGAGGCTCCGCCGTGGAGCAGTACTTC. Amino acid sequence: CASSYSLGGSAVEQYF.

As concerns this clone: Other DNA variants within this sample encode the same CDR3. This CDR3 is CASSLGSYNEQFF. Here the CDR3 DNA reads TGTGCCAGCAGCTTAGGGTCCTACAATGAGCAGTTCTTC. The chain couples TRBV7-9 to TRBJ2-1; D gene ambiguous. Deletions cut 1 base from V and 1 base from J, with 2 bases between. The CDR3 is made up of 13 amino acids. Germline CDR1 SEHNR, CDR2 FQNEAQ (reference sequence). The whole variable domain, remainder taken from reference TRBV7-9 and TRBJ2-1, is DTGVSQNPRHKITKRGQNVTFRCDPISEHNRLYWYRQTLGQGPEFLTYFQNEAQLEKSRLLSDRFSAERPKGSFSTLEIQRTEQGDSAMYLCASSLGSYNEQFFGPGTRLTVL.

The chain is built from TRBV5-5 and TRBJ2-7; 8 nucleotides agree with TRBD1. V was clipped by 0 bases and J by 0 bases; unmatched bases: 2. This CDR3 comprises 15 residues. CDR1 and CDR2 from the germline V gene are SGHKS and YYEKEE (reference sequence). For the CDR3, the DNA is TGTGCCAGCAGCTTGGACAGGGGGATCTCCTACGAGCAGTACTTC. Translating gives CASSLDRGISYEQYF. Together with reference TRBV5-5 and TRBJ2-7, the CDR3 gives the full variable domain: DAGVTQSPTHLIKTRGQQVTLRCSPISGHKSVSWYQQVLGQGPQFIFQYYEKEERGRGNFPDRFSARQFPNYSSELNVNALLLGDSALYLCASSLDRGISYEQYFGPGTRLTVT.

The chain couples TRBV10-2 to TRBJ2-1; 10 positions agree with TRBD2. In germline, CDR1 is WSHSY, CDR2 SAAADI. Trimming took 5 bases from V and 4 from J; bases not matched to a gene: 8. This CDR3 is built from 16 residues. The CDR3 loop reads CASSSGRTSGYNEQFF. In nucleotides, the CDR3 is TGCGCCAGCAGTTCCGGGAGGACTAGCGGATACAATGAGCAGTTCTTC.

The CDR3 sequence: CASDGGNEQFF. CDR3 coding DNA: TGCGCCAGCGACGGAGGTAATGAGCAGTTCTTC. The rearrangement links TRBV10-2 to TRBJ2-1, with D possibly TRBD2 on 5 matching bases. The CDR3 extends over 11 amino acids. Germline lookup yields CDR1 WSHSY and CDR2 SAAADI. Trimming took off 8 bases at V and 7 bases at J, with 9 bases between the two ends.

This chain links TRBV6-6 with TRBJ1-2; D remains ambiguous. The ends were cut back, 2 bases at V and 4 bases at J, with 8 bases in the middle. The CDR3 is 13 amino acids. Germline CDR1 MNHNY, CDR2 SVGAGI (reference sequence). The CDR3 DNA reads as TGTGCCAGCAGTTACACAGAGACCTATGGCTACACCTTC. This translates into CASSYTETYGYTF.

The chain uses TRBV11-2 and TRBJ1-2, with D possibly TRBD1 on 5 matching bases. This CDR3 is 15 amino acids long. Germline loops: CDR1 SGHAT, CDR2 FQNNGV. With 1 base removed from V and 2 bases from J, the gap between germline ends came to 11 bases. CDR3 protein: CASSLVTRDNYGYTF. Here the CDR3 DNA reads TGTGCCAGCAGCTTAGTGACCCGGGACAACTATGGCTACACCTTC.

The chain is built from TRBV19 and TRBJ2-7; no clear D. V was pared by 1 base and J by 4 bases, with 8 bases between. The CDR3 is 13 amino acids. CDR1 and CDR2 from the germline V gene are LNHDA and SQIVND (reference sequence). CDR3 sequence (DNA): TGTGCCAGTAGTATAGCTCTCTCGTACGAGCAGTACTTC. Encoded protein: CASSIALSYEQYF.

The chain joins TRBV5-6 to TRBJ2-5; D may correspond to TRBD1 or TRBD2 (6 bases each). Germline V gene sequence: CDR1 SGHDT, CDR2 YYEEEE. Trimming shortened V by 6 bases and J by 1 base, and 19 bases separated the two germline ends. The CDR3 length is 16 residues. CDR3 DNA sequence: TGTGCCAGCATCCCGAAGCGGGCAGGGGCCCAAGAGACCCAGTACTTC. It encodes CASIPKRAGAQETQYF.

The chain carries TRBV6-1 and TRBJ1-4, with a weak D call TRBD1 (5 bases). Trimming removed 6 bases at V and 4 bases at J, with 21 bases between. Germline V gives CDR1 MNHNS, CDR2 SASEGT. The CDR3 covers 17 residues. The CDR3, as DNA: TGTGCCAGCAGCGAACCTCGCCGGGGGTTAAATAATGAAAAACTGTTTTTT. Protein sequence: CASSEPRRGLNNEKLFF.

V and J are TRBV5-6 and TRBJ2-1, with TRBD1 matching 8 bases. Germline V gives CDR1 SGHDT, CDR2 YYEEEE. V shed 3 bases and J 7 bases; nucleotides not matched to a gene: 9. The CDR3 loop spans 15 amino acids. CDR3 amino acids: CASSSYGQGWNEQFF. DNA of the CDR3: TGTGCCAGCAGCTCCTACGGACAGGGTTGGAATGAGCAGTTCTTC.